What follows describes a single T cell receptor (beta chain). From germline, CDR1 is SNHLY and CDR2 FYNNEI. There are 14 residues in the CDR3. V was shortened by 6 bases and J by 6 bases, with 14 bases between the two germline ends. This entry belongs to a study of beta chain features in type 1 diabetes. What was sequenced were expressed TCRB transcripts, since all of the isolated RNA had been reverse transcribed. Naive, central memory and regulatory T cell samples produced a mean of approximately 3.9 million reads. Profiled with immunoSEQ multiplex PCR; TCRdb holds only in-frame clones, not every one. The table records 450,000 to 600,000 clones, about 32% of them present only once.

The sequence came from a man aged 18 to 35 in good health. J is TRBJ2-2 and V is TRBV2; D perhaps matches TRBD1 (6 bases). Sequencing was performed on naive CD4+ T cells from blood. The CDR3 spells CASRGLPGAGELFF. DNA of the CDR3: TGTGCCAGCAGGGGCTTACCAGGGGCCGGGGAGCTGTTTTTT.